These 5 T cell receptor beta chains were all obtained from the same sample, sequenced in a study of blood T cell repertoires in COVID-19. Assay used: immunoSEQ multiplex PCR; TCRdb lists only in-frame clones, some missing. This table holds more than 95,000 clones, roughly four fifths found once. Sequenced sample: peripheral blood. The receptors were gathered from a man in his 60s with acute or convalescent COVID-19.

The chain carries TRBV6-6 and TRBJ2-1; TRBD1 matches at 8 bases. V shed 7 bases and J 5 bases; nucleotides not matched to a gene: 7. The CDR3 consists of 14 residues. CDR1 and CDR2 (germline): MNHNY, SVGAGI (reference sequence). Here the CDR3 reads CASKSDRVDNEQFF. The CDR3 DNA sequence: TGTGCCAGCAAATCGGACAGGGTCGACAATGAGCAGTTCTTC.

The rearrangement links TRBV29-1 to TRBJ1-2; no clear D. CDR1 and CDR2 from the germline V gene are SQVTM and ANQGSEA. The CDR3 totals 13 residues. Deletions cut 6 bases from V and 1 base from J, with 12 bases between. The CDR3 DNA sequence: TGCAGCGTCACTTCGACAAGTAACTATGGCTACACCTTC. Amino acid sequence: CSVTSTSNYGYTF.

This clone was counted a few times. This chain links TRBV6-5 with TRBJ1-2, with D hard to call. Germline CDR1 MNHEY, CDR2 SVGAGI. The CDR3 consists of 14 residues. Trimming removed 2 bases from V and 4 bases from J, with 11 bases in between. CDR3 residues: CASSYRQRSYGYTF. The CDR3, as DNA: TGTGCCAGCAGTTACCGGCAGCGTTCCTATGGCTACACCTTC.

CDR3 sequence reads: CASSAPGAWNTEAFF. In nucleotides, the CDR3 is TGTGCCAGCAGCGCCCCAGGGGCTTGGAACACTGAAGCTTTCTTT. The chain recombines TRBV7-9 with TRBJ1-1; D is perhaps TRBD1 (6 bases). CDR1 SEHNR and CDR2 FQNEAQ come from the germline V gene (reference sequence). Trimming shortened V by 5 bases and J by 1 base, and 14 bases separated the two germline ends. The CDR3 loop spans 15 amino acids.

The chain uses TRBV7-9 and TRBJ1-1, with D possibly being TRBD1 (6 bases). Trimming shortened V by 4 bases and J by 1 base, and 7 bases separated the two germline ends. CDR1 is SEHNR and CDR2 is FQNEAQ in the germline V gene (reference sequence). This CDR3 spans 13 amino acids. The CDR3 loop is CASSSTGNTEAFF. The CDR3 DNA reads TGTGCCAGCAGCTCGACAGGGAACACTGAAGCTTTCTTT.